These T cell receptor beta chains were read from a single sample in a study of technical replicates of blood from several donors. Assay: immunoSEQ multiplex PCR; the TCRdb copy retains only in-frame clones and omits some. The sample contains over 70,000 clones, around 96% of which appear only once. Sequenced input: T cells isolated from PBMCs. Source of these receptors: a human donor in good health. Each CDR3 is given with its conserved first and last residue. The D gene is left open where the match is weak. Not all rows give a size; the values are once, few, many and, for expanded clones, a class.

v_call,j_call,clone_size,d_call,cdr3_length,cdr3_aa,cdr3_nt
TRBV5-1,TRBJ2-7,-,TRBD1,15,CASSQGQGKNYEQYF,TGCGCCAGCAGCCAGGGACAGGGGAAGAACTACGAGCAGTACTTC
TRBV30,TRBJ2-7,-,-,12,CAWRQDGYEQYF,TGTGCCTGGAGACAGGACGGGTACGAGCAGTACTTC
TRBV9,TRBJ1-1,-,-,13,CASSAGRNTEAFF,TGTGCCAGCAGCGCAGGGCGGAACACTGAAGCTTTCTTT
TRBV29-1,TRBJ2-7,once,TRBD1,12,CSVNRGAYEQYF,TGCAGCGTTAACAGGGGAGCCTACGAGCAGTACTTC
TRBV2,TRBJ1-2,-,-,12,CASSETRGNPEF,TGTGCCAGCAGCGAAACGCGGGGGAATCCTGAATTC
TRBV9,TRBJ2-7,-,-,13,CASSASDGYEQYF,TGTGCCAGCAGCGCGAGCGATGGCTACGAGCAGTACTTC
TRBV5-4,TRBJ1-1,-,-,15,CASSYDSKGNTEAFF,TGTGCCAGCAGCTATGACAGCAAGGGGAACACTGAAGCTTTCTTT
TRBV4-1,TRBJ1-1,once,-,17,CASSQVKMAGAGTEAFF,TGCGCCAGCAGCCAAGTAAAAATGGCCGGTGCGGGCACTGAAGCTTTCTTT
TRBV27,TRBJ1-2,-,TRBD1,16,CASSTGQGWGFNGYTF,TGTGCCAGCAGTACTGGACAGGGGTGGGGATTCAATGGCTACACCTTC
TRBV6-1,TRBJ2-1,-,-,12,CASRSYYNEQFF,TGTGCCAGCAGATCTTACTACAATGAGCAGTTCTTC
TRBV7-6,TRBJ2-1,-,TRBD2,15,CASSTRTSGSNEQFF,TGTGCCAGCAGCACTCGGACTAGCGGGAGCAATGAGCAGTTCTTC
TRBV11-2,TRBJ2-7,-,-,15,CASSRTTGSTYEQYF,TGTGCCAGCAGTCGTACTACAGGGTCCACCTACGAGCAGTACTTC
TRBV5-1,TRBJ2-3,-,-,16,CASSRLSGRNTDTQYF,TGCGCCAGCAGCCGGTTGTCAGGGCGAAACACAGATACGCAGTATTTT
TRBV28,TRBJ2-7,-,TRBD2,15,CAIRDGTRSSYEQYF,TGTGCCATCAGAGACGGGACTAGGAGCTCCTACGAGCAGTACTTC
TRBV10-1,TRBJ2-7,-,TRBD1,15,CASSERTQGNNEQYF,TGCGCCAGCAGTGAAAGAACACAGGGGAACAACGAGCAGTACTTC
TRBV5-1,TRBJ2-1,-,TRBD1,16,CASSIRQGGAWDEQFF,TGCGCCAGCAGCATCCGACAGGGGGGGGCTTGGGATGAGCAGTTCTTC
TRBV4-1,TRBJ2-7,-,TRBD1,14,CASSLRDREKEQYF,TGCGCCAGCAGCCTAAGAGACAGGGAGAAGGAGCAGTACTTC
TRBV4-1,TRBJ1-2,-,TRBD1,17,CASSQDAQGGLFYGYTF,TGCGCCAGCAGCCAAGATGCGCAGGGGGGACTCTTCTATGGCTACACCTTC
TRBV2,TRBJ2-3,-,-,17,CASPWVRSPILTDTQYF,TGTGCCAGCCCGTGGGTGAGGAGCCCCATTCTCACAGATACGCAGTATTTT
TRBV15,TRBJ2-1,-,TRBD2,15,CATSRAGGTYNEQFF,TGTGCCACCAGCAGGGCGGGGGGCACCTACAATGAGCAGTTCTTC
TRBV6-6,TRBJ2-1,once,-,14,CASSLSGHYNEQFF,TGTGCCAGCAGCCTCAGCGGGCACTACAATGAGCAGTTCTTC
TRBV7-9,TRBJ1-2,once,-,13,CASSPGQNYGYTF,TGTGCCAGCAGCCCTGGACAGAACTATGGCTACACCTTC
TRBV13,TRBJ2-5,-,-,14,CASSLTQEKETQYF,TGTGCCAGCAGCTTAACACAGGAAAAAGAGACCCAGTACTTC
TRBV27,TRBJ2-7,-,TRBD1,13,CASSLRPGGGQYF,TGTGCCAGCAGTTTACGGCCAGGGGGCGGGCAGTACTTC
TRBV4-1,TRBJ2-5,-,-,17,CASSQSQSRGYQETQYF,TGCGCCAGCAGCCAGAGCCAAAGCCGGGGTTACCAAGAGACCCAGTACTTC
TRBV6-1,TRBJ1-3,-,TRBD1,15,CAGTGAGGSGNTIYF,TGTGCCGGGACAGGGGCGGGGGGCTCTGGAAACACCATATATTTT
TRBV15,TRBJ1-2,-,TRBD1,13,CATSPGTDYGYTF,TGTGCCACCAGCCCCGGGACAGACTATGGCTACACCTTC
TRBV5-4,TRBJ1-6,-,-,17,CASSWTPTGRANSPLHF,TGTGCCAGCAGCTGGACTCCGACAGGTCGGGCCAATTCACCCCTCCACTTT
TRBV7-9,TRBJ1-6,-,-,12,CASSPGHSPLHF,TGTGCCAGCAGCCCAGGGCACTCACCCCTCCACTTT
TRBV7-9,TRBJ2-7,-,TRBD1,14,CASSLQGASYEQYF,TGTGCCAGCAGCTTACAGGGGGCATCCTACGAGCAGTACTTC
TRBV9,TRBJ1-1,-,TRBD1,12,CASSGDRGEAFF,TGTGCCAGCAGCGGAGACAGGGGTGAAGCTTTCTTT
TRBV28,TRBJ1-1,-,-,15,CASSSAGRRNPEAFF,TGTGCCAGCAGTTCCGCCGGGAGGAGGAACCCTGAAGCTTTCTTT
TRBV6-1,TRBJ1-2,-,TRBD1,15,CASSEPGQGFYGYTF,TGTGCCAGCAGTGAACCGGGACAGGGGTTCTATGGCTACACCTTC
TRBV5-1,TRBJ1-3,-,TRBD1,14,CASSLGQGVNTIYF,TGCGCCAGCAGCTTGGGACAGGGGGTAAACACCATATATTTT
TRBV10-3,TRBJ2-1,-,TRBD2,15,CAITLSGGATNEQFF,TGTGCCATCACCCTTAGCGGGGGGGCCACGAATGAGCAGTTCTTC
TRBV14,TRBJ1-1,-,-,14,CASSQLGGNTEAFF,TGTGCCAGCAGCCAACTGGGGGGGAACACTGAAGCTTTCTTT
TRBV5-1,TRBJ2-7,-,-,13,CASSTGHFYEQYF,TGCGCCAGCAGCACTGGACACTTCTACGAGCAGTACTTC
TRBV5-5,TRBJ1-4,-,-,15,CASSLEAVGGEKLFF,TGTGCCAGCAGCTTGGAAGCAGTCGGAGGGGAAAAACTGTTTTTT
TRBV11-3,TRBJ1-1,once,TRBD1,15,CASSLDPGGGTEAFF,TGTGCCAGCAGCTTAGATCCAGGGGGTGGCACTGAAGCTTTCTTT
TRBV4-2,TRBJ2-7,-,-,16,CASSPGGGESAGEQYF,TGTGCCAGCAGCCCTGGTGGAGGAGAGTCGGCGGGCGAGCAGTACTTC
TRBV7-2,TRBJ1-2,-,TRBD1,17,CASSLTAGQGARNGYTF,TGTGCCAGCAGCCTTACAGCGGGACAGGGGGCGCGTAATGGCTACACCTTC
TRBV20-1,TRBJ2-7,-,-,11,CSGLGAYEQYF,TGCAGCGGATTAGGGGCCTACGAGCAGTACTTC
TRBV5-1,TRBJ1-4,-,TRBD1,14,CASSYGQGNEKLFF,TGCGCCAGCAGCTACGGACAGGGGAATGAAAAACTGTTTTTT
TRBV7-9,TRBJ2-7,-,TRBD1,14,CASSSGTGDYEQYF,TGTGCCAGCAGCTCAGGGACAGGGGACTACGAGCAGTACTTC
TRBV28,TRBJ2-2,-,TRBD1,18,CASRTGTGFSKGSGELFF,TGTGCCAGCAGAACCGGGACAGGGTTCTCGAAGGGCTCCGGGGAGCTGTTTTTT
TRBV19,TRBJ2-5,-,-,15,CASSSVPRGQETQYF,TGTGCCAGTAGTTCGGTGCCCAGAGGTCAAGAGACCCAGTACTTC
TRBV5-1,TRBJ1-6,once,TRBD1,14,CASSITGVLSPLHF,TGCGCCAGCAGCATAACAGGGGTTCTTTCACCCCTCCACTTT
TRBV15,TRBJ2-1,-,TRBD1,16,CATSRVGQGLYNEQFF,TGTGCCACCAGCAGAGTGGGACAGGGCCTCTACAATGAGCAGTTCTTC
TRBV4-1,TRBJ2-7,-,TRBD2,13,CASSQEGGYEQYF,TGCGCCAGCAGCCAAGAGGGAGGGTACGAGCAGTACTTC
TRBV25-1,TRBJ2-2,-,-,13,CASRDRNTGELFF,TGTGCCAGCAGGGACAGAAACACCGGGGAGCTGTTTTTT